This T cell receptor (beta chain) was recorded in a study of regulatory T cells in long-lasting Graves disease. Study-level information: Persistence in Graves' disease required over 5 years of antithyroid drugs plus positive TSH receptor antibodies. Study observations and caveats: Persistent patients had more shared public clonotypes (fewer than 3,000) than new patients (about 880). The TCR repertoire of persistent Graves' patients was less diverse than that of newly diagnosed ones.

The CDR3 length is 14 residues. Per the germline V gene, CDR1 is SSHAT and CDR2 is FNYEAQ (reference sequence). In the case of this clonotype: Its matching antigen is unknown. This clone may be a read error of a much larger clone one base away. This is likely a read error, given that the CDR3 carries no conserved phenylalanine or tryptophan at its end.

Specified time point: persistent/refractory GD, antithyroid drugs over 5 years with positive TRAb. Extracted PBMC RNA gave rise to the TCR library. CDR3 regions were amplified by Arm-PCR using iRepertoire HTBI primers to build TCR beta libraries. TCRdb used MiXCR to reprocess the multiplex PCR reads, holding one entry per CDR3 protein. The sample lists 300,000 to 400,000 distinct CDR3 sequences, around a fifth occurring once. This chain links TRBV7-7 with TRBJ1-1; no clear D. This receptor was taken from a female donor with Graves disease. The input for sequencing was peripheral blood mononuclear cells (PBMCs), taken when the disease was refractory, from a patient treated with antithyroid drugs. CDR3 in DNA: TGTGCTAGCAGCTTGGAGGAGCTGAACACTGAAGCTTTCCTT. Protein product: CASSLEELNTEAFL.